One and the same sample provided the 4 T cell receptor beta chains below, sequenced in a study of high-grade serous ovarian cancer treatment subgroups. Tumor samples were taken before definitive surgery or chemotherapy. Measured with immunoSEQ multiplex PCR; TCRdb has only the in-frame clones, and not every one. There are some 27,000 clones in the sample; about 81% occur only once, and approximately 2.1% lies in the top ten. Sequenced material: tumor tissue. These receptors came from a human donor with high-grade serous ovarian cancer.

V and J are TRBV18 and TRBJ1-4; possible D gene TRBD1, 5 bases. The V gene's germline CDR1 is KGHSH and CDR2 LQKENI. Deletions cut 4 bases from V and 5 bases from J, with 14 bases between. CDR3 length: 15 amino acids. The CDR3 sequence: CASSRVQGVNEKLFF. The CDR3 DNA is TGTGCCAGCTCACGGGTTCAGGGCGTAAATGAAAAACTGTTTTTT. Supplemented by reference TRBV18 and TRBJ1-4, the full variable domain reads NAGVMQNPRHLVRRRGQEARLRCSPMKGHSHVYWYRQLPEEGLKFMVYLQKENIIDESGMPKERFSAEFPKEGPSILRIQQVVRGDSAAYFCASSRVQGVNEKLFFGSGTQLSVL.

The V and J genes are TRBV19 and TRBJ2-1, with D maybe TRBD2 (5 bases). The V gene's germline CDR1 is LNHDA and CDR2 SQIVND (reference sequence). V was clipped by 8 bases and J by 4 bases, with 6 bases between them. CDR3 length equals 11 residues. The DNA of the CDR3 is TGTGCCAGTTGCGGGTACAATGAGCAGTTCTTC. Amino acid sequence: CASCGYNEQFF. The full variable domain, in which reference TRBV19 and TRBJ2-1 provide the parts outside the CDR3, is DGGITQSPKYLFRKEGQNVTLSCEQNLNHDAMYWYRQDPGQGLRLIYYSQIVNDFQKGDIAEGYSVSREKKESFPLTVTSAQKNPTAFYLCASCGYNEQFFGPGTRLTVL.

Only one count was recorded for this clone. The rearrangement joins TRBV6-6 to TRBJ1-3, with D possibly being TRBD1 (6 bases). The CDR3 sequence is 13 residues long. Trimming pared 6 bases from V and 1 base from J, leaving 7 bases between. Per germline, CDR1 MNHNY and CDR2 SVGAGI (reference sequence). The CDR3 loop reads CASRTGSGNTIYF. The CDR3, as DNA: TGTGCCAGCAGAACAGGGTCTGGAAACACCATATATTTT.

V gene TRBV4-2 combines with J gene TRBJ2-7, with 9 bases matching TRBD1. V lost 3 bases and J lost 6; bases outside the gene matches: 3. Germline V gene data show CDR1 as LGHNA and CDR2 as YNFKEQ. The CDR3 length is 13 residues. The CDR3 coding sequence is TGTGCCAGCAGCCAGGGGACAGGGACCGAGCAGTACTTC. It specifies CASSQGTGTEQYF.